The source of this TCR beta chain is a study of CD8 T cells in ankylosing spondylitis. As to this clonotype: Its specificity is unknown.

TCRdb re-called the 5' RACE reads through MiXCR, storing one row per CDR3 protein. The data show tens of thousands of distinct CDR3 sequences, roughly 30% seen once. General study points: Existing reports had already noted some motif variants in reactive arthritis synovial fluid and blood.

The CDR3 has 13 amino acids. V was shortened by 1 base and J by 6 bases, with 8 bases between the two germline ends. The sequence was collected from a male donor with ankylosing spondylitis or in good health (not recorded which). The sequenced material came from blood, either unsorted or a sorted T cell fraction (not recorded which). This chain links TRBV12-3 or TRBV12-4 with TRBJ2-3; D is unclear. CDR3 in amino acids: CASSLEFVDTQYF. CDR3 sequence (DNA): TGTGCCAGCAGTTTAGAGTTCGTCGATACGCAGTATTTT.